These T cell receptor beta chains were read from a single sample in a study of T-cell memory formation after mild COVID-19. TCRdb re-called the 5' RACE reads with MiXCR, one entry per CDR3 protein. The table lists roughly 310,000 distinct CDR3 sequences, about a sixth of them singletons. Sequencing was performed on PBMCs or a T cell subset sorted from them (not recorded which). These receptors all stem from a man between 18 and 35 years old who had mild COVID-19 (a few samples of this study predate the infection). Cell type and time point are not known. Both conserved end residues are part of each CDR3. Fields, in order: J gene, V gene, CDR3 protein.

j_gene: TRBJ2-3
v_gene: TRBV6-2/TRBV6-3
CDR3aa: CASSYAAWDTQYF

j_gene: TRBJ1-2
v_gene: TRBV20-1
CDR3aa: CSARVGSSSGYTF

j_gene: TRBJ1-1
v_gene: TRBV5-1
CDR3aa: CASSLEGFWTEAFF

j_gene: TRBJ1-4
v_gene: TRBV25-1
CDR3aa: CASSEGGRGGTNEKLFF

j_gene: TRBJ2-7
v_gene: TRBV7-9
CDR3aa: CASSKAAARSSYEQYF

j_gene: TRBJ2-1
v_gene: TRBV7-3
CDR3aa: CASSLTAATYNEQFF

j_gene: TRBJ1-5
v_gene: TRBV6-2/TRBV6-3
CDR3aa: CASSYRAGNQPQHF

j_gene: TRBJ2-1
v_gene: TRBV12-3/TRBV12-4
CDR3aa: CASSLRLAGDQIEQFF

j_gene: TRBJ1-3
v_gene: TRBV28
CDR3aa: CASSNRVDTIYF

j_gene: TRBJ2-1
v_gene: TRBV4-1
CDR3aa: CASSKVGSTRNEQFF

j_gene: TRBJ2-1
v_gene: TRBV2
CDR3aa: CASKSGTSSGVAEFF

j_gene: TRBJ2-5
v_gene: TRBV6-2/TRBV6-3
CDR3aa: CASSDLRQMQETQYF

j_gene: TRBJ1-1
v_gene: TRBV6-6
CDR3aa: CASSYRLSGSTEAFF

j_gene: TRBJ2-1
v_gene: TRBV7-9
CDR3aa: CASSWGETIPYNEQFF

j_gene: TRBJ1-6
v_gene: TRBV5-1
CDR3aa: CASSLAGTERSPLHF

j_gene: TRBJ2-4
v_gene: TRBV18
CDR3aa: CASSPAGVDKNIQYF

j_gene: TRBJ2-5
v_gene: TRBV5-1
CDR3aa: CASSLEQGWETQYF

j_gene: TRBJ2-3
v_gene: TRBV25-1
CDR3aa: CASTRDTDTQYF

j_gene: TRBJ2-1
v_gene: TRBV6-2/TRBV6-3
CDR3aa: CASRNRAAYNEQFF

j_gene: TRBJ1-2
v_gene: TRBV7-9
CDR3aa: CASSLGGGTDNGYTF

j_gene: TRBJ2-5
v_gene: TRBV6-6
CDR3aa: CASTMSRGPQETQYF

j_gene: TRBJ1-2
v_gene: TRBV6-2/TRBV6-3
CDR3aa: CASSYNTGWPIYYGYTF

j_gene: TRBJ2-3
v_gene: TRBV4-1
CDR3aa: CASSQVLSDTQYF

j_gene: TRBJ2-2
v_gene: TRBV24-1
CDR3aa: CATGSDGPGELFF

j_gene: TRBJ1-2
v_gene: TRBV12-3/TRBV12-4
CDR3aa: CASSHTSGTGTYGYTF

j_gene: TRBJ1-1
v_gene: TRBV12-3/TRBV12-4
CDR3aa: CASSPSSVDAEAFF

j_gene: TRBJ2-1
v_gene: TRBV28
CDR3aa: CASSSYLAGEQFF

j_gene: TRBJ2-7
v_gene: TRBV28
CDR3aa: CASSLRGDEQYF

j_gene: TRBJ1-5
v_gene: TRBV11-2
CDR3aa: CASSLDRNQPQHF

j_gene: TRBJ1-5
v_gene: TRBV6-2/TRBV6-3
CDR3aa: CASGNNQPQHF

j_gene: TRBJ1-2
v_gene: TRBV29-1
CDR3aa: CSVVGGMGGYTF

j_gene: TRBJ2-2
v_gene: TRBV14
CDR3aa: CASSQRVTGELFF

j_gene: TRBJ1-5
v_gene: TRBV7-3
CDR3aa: CASRPEGKGNQPQHF

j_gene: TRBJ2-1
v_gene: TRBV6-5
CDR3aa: CASSYFVSGGRNEQFF

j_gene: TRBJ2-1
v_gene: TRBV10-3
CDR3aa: CAIRRTSGDNEQFF

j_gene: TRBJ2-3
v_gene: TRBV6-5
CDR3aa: CASAPRWRGTDTQYF

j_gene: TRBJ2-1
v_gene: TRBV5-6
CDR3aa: CASSGAGAYNEQFF

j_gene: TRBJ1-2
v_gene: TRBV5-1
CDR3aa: CASSLGVLNYGYTF

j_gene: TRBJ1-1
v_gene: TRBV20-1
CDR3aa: CSAPDGKTEAFF

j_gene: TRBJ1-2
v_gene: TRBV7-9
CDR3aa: CASSRGSWGEGGYTF

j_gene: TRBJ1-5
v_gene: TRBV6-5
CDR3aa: CASSYHGRGPQHF

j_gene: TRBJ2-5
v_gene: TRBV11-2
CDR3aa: CASSPPSQETQYF

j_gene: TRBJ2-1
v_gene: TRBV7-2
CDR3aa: CASSVRGGAADEQFF

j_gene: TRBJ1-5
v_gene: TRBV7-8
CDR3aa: CASSLARVGVKPQHF

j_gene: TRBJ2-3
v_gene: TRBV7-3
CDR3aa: CASSMSGGATDTQYF

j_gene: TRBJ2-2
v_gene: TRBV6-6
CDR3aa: CASSPRLRNTGELFF

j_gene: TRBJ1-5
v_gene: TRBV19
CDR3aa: CASSIGGLSNQPQHF

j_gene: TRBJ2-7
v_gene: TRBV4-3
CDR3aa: CASSQVWGAASYEQYF

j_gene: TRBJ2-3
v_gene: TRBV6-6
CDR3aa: CASPGTSGASTDTQYF

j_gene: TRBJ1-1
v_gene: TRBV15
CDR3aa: CATSRDMGGTEAFF

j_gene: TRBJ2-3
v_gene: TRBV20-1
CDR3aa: CSARMAGGTDTQYF

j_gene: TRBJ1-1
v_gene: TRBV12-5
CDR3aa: CASGLLGGEAEAFF

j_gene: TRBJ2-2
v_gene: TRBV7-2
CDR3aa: CASSSGMGTGELFF

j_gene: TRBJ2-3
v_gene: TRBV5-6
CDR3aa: CASSSELRADTQYF

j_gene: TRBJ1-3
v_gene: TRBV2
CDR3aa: CASSETGNTIYF

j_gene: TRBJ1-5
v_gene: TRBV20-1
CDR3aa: CSAIPGVHRNQPQHF

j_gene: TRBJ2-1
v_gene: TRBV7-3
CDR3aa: CASSPPGTVRNEQFF